The sequence of this T cell receptor (beta chain) was determined in a study of OX40 agonist ivuxolimab in advanced cancers. In the study overall: In this cohort, patients received ivuxolimab, an agonistic anti-OX40 (CD134) antibody. Three patients had partial responses: one hepatocellular carcinoma, two cutaneous melanoma.

Study-level results: Patients who responded partially at 0.1-3.0 mg/kg showed clonal expansion ranking among the lowest. There were, on average, more expanded clones in CD8+ T cells than in CD4+.

V lost 5 bases, J lost 9 bases, and 11 bases lay in between. The length of the CDR3 is 12 residues. Germline V lookup: CDR1 SGHAT, CDR2 FQNNGV. TCRdb's copy holds only in-frame clones and misses some; the assay was immunoSEQ multiplex PCR. The table shows about 65,000 clones, with about nine tenths occurring only once. For this clone: Its cognate antigen is unknown.

The chain combines TRBV11-2 with TRBJ2-4, with TRBD1 as a possible D gene (6 bases). The TCR originated in an adult with an advanced solid tumor such as melanoma, head and neck, liver or kidney cancer. The specimen comprised CD4+ or CD8+ T cells sorted from blood, sampled in a trial of the OX40 agonist ivuxolimab. CDR3 amino acids: CASSPDRSIQYF. Written as DNA, the CDR3 is TGTGCCAGCAGCCCAGACAGGAGCATTCAGTACTTC.